The subject of this entry is one T cell receptor beta chain. Enrollees, roughly 18 to 95 years old, lived in 24 US areas. The sample is drawn from a study of blood T cell repertoires in COVID-19. About the research overall: T cells, B-cell-depleted T cells, or PBMCs supplied cDNA or gDNA.

Germline CDR1 is MGHRA and CDR2 is YSYEKL. The CDR3 is made up of 17 amino acids. V lost 3 bases and J lost 5; bases outside the gene matches: 10. Produced via immunoSEQ multiplex PCR; TCRdb's table is partial and in-frame only. The repertoire holds around 250,000 clones, 90% seen once, with roughly 4% in the top ten. The material sequenced was PBMCs or T cells enriched from blood (not recorded which). The V call is TRBV4-1, the J call TRBJ2-7; TRBD2 aligns across 13 bases. The TCR comes from a woman aged 25 to 39 with acute COVID-19. Here the CDR3 reads CASSHDSRTSGRDEQYF. The CDR3 DNA sequence: TGCGCCAGCAGCCACGATTCTCGGACTAGCGGGAGAGACGAGCAGTACTTC.